The next 13 T cell receptor beta chains were all read from a single sample in a study of blood T cells in healthy people across ages. The use of a sample-barcoded 5' primer and a J-beta primer mix characterized a second PCR of about 7 to 12 cycles. TCRdb processed the 5' RACE reads anew with MiXCR; each CDR3 protein has one entry. Of about 1.6 million distinct CDR3 sequences listed, about 35% are singletons. The specimen was blood. The origin of the receptors is a woman younger than 45 in good health.

In this sample, this clonotype turned up a few times. The chain links TRBV7-9 to TRBJ1-1; D uncertain. CDR3 length: 12 amino acids. CDR1 and CDR2 (germline): SEHNR, FQNEAQ (reference sequence). Trimming removed 5 bases at V and 4 bases at J, with 8 bases between. The DNA for the CDR3 is TGTGCCAGCAGCCCTCCGGTCACTGAAGCTTTCTTT. It yields the protein CASSPPVTEAFF.

The rearrangement links TRBV7-9 to TRBJ1-2; 8 bases fit TRBD1. V lost 4 bases, J lost 6 bases, and 7 bases stayed unmatched. Germline V gene lookup returns CDR1 SEHNR and CDR2 FQNEAQ (reference sequence). This CDR3 comprises 14 residues. The CDR3 nucleotides are TGTGCCAGCAGCTCAATGGACAGGGTAGATGGCTACACCTTC. Protein product: CASSSMDRVDGYTF.

This clonotype was seen a handful of times. The V and J genes are TRBV20-1 and TRBJ2-3, with D uncertain. This CDR3 spans 10 amino acids. V was clipped by 4 bases and J by 5 bases, with 4 bases between them. In germline, CDR1 is DFQATT, CDR2 SNEGSKA (reference sequence). CDR3 region: CSAKKDTQYF. The CDR3 coding sequence is TGCAGTGCTAAAAAAGATACGCAGTATTTT.

This chain links TRBV20-1 with TRBJ2-7; 13 bases align to TRBD2. The V segment lost 1 base and the J segment 2 bases; nucleotides outside the gene matches: 8. The length of the CDR3 is 17 residues. Germline CDR1 is DFQATT and CDR2 is SNEGSKA (reference sequence). The CDR3 DNA is TGCAGTGCTAGAGCTCGGACTAGCGGGAGAGTCGCCTACGAGCAGTACTTC. It translates to CSARARTSGRVAYEQYF.

This clonotype was found many times. The genes are TRBV29-1 and TRBJ2-7; 8 positions match TRBD1. The V and J ends lost 2 bases and 4 bases, in that order; junction bases with no gene match: 10. This CDR3 has 15 residues. CDR1 and CDR2 from the germline V gene are SQVTM and ANQGSEA. The DNA of the CDR3 is TGCAGCGTTGAATATAGAGGACAGGGCCCATACGAGCAGTACTTC. Translating it yields CSVEYRGQGPYEQYF.

V gene TRBV4-1 combines with J gene TRBJ1-5, with 8 bases that match TRBD1. Germline-derived CDR1 and CDR2 are MGHRA and YSYEKL. CDR3 size: 16 residues. Trimming removed 1 base from V and 7 bases from J; junction bases left unmatched: 9. The DNA of the CDR3 is TGCGCCAGCAGCCAAGTAGGGGGACAGGTGGGCCAGCCCCAGCATTTT. It yields the protein CASSQVGGQVGQPQHF.

At least ten counts were recorded for this clonotype. This sequence joins TRBV4-1 and TRBJ2-7; no definite D call. Germline V gives CDR1 MGHRA, CDR2 YSYEKL. Trimming pared 0 bases from V and 3 bases from J, leaving 12 bases between. CDR3 size: 15 residues. CDR3 sequence reads: CASSQEEQEGYEQYF. Here the CDR3 DNA reads TGCGCCAGCAGCCAAGAAGAACAAGAAGGCTACGAGCAGTACTTC.

This chain links TRBV7-9 with TRBJ2-7; 10 nucleotides align to TRBD1. CDR1 is SEHNR and CDR2 is FQNEAQ in the germline V gene (reference sequence). CDR3 length: 15 residues. J lost 4 bases, V lost 5 bases, and 8 bases had no gene match. The CDR3 loop is CASSPTGGYMYEQYF. DNA for the CDR3: TGTGCCAGCAGCCCGACAGGGGGCTATATGTACGAGCAGTACTTC.

The chain recombines TRBV2 with TRBJ2-7; no reliable D call. This CDR3 is built from 12 residues. V was shortened by 8 bases and J by 2 bases, with 10 bases between the two germline ends. Germline V CDR1 and CDR2: SNHLY, FYNNEI. CDR3 nucleotide sequence: TGTGCCAGCCCGATCGACACCTACGAGCAGTACTTC. Translating it yields CASPIDTYEQYF.

In regard to this clonotype: Mismatch with germline at one junction end may stem from a read error. The chain uses TRBV7-6 and TRBJ2-5; 9 nucleotides agree with TRBD2. CDR3 size: 15 residues. CDR1 SGHVS and CDR2 FNYEAQ come from the germline V gene. As DNA, the CDR3 is TGTGCCAGCAGTTATGGCGGGAGGGACCAAGAGGCCCAGTACTTC. It is translated as CASSYGGRDQEAQYF.

This clonotype was seen a few times. DNA for the CDR3: TGTGCCAGCAGCGTCCTAGCGGGAGCGATGGACGAGCAGTACTTC. Translated: CASSVLAGAMDEQYF. The chain employs TRBV9 and TRBJ2-7, with 10 bases identical to TRBD2. After removal of 2 bases from V and 5 bases from J, the junction contained 7 bases not matched to a gene. The germline V gene has CDR1 SGDLS and CDR2 YYNGEE. CDR3 size: 15 residues.

Details on this clonotype: Its ends do not fully match the called genes, so a read error is possible. The chain combines TRBV12-3 or TRBV12-4 with TRBJ2-4, with unresolved D. The J call may be faulty, since TRBJ2-7 better matches the DNA end. The CDR3 is made up of 12 amino acids. DNA for the CDR3: TGTGCCAACAGTTCCGGGCCATACGAGCAGTACTTC. This translates into CANSSGPYEQYF.

The V and J genes are TRBV5-1 and TRBJ2-5; 8 bases line up with TRBD2. Unmatched junction bases numbered 4, after V lost 4 bases and J lost 2 bases. The CDR3 contains 14 residues. The germline V gene has CDR1 SGHRS and CDR2 YFSETQ. The CDR3 reads CASSEAGEQETQYF. The CDR3 DNA follows: TGCGCCAGCAGCGAAGCGGGGGAACAAGAGACCCAGTACTTC.